These 5 T cell receptor beta chains came from one sample sequenced in a study of blood T cell repertoires in COVID-19. Libraries were prepared by immunoSEQ multiplex PCR; TCRdb keeps only in-frame clonotypes and omits some of them. The repertoire holds about 160,000 clones, with around 90% as singletons. Sample: peripheral blood. The receptor source for this set is a man in his sixties with active or convalescent COVID-19.

This chain connects TRBV7-7 to TRBJ2-3, with D perhaps matching TRBD1 (6 bases). This CDR3 region has 15 residues. The ends were cut back, 0 bases at V and 0 bases at J, with 7 bases in the middle. CDR1 SSHAT and CDR2 FNYEAQ come from the germline V gene (reference sequence). CDR3 sequence: CASSLAGASTDTQYF. The CDR3 bases are TGTGCCAGCAGCTTAGCGGGGGCAAGCACAGATACGCAGTATTTT. Full variable domain (rest looked up from reference TRBV7-7 and TRBJ2-3): GAGVSQSPRYKVTKRGQDVTLRCDPISSHATLYWYQQALGQGPEFLTYFNYEAQPDKSGLPSDRFSAERPEGSISTLTIQRTEQRDSAMYRCASSLAGASTDTQYFGPGTRLTVL.

This clone was seen more than once but under ten times. This sample also contains other DNA sequences that code for the same CDR3. The gene calls are TRBV3-1 (or the pseudogene TRBV3-2) and TRBJ1-1; unclear D gene. Trimming removed 1 base at V and 5 bases at J, with 5 bases between. The CDR3 totals 12 residues. In germline, CDR1 is LGHDT, CDR2 YNNKEL (reference sequence). CDR3 in amino acids: CASSQARTEAFF. The CDR3 coding sequence is TGTGCCAGCAGCCAAGCTAGGACTGAAGCTTTCTTT.

J is TRBJ2-3 and V is TRBV7-9, with 15 bases fitting TRBD2. The germline V gene has CDR1 SEHNR and CDR2 FQNEAQ (reference sequence). V shed 5 bases and J 0 bases; nucleotides not matched to a gene: 6. CDR3 length equals 18 residues. The CDR3 is CASSAGLAGGLSTDTQYF. The CDR3 region has the DNA TGTGCCAGCAGCGCGGGACTAGCGGGGGGCCTTAGCACAGATACGCAGTATTTT.

V and J are TRBV19 and TRBJ2-7; 7 nucleotides agree with TRBD1. Germline V gene sequence: CDR1 LNHDA, CDR2 SQIVND (reference sequence). V lost 6 bases to trimming and J lost 3 bases; unmatched junction nucleotides: 11. The CDR3 length is 15 residues. Here the CDR3 DNA reads TGTGCCAGTAGGAACCGGGACAGCGTCATCTACGAGCAGTACTTC. It translates to CASRNRDSVIYEQYF. Using reference TRBV19 and TRBJ2-7 for the parts outside the CDR3, the full variable domain is DGGITQSPKYLFRKEGQNVTLSCEQNLNHDAMYWYRQDPGQGLRLIYYSQIVNDFQKGDIAEGYSVSREKKESFPLTVTSAQKNPTAFYLCASRNRDSVIYEQYFGPGTRLTVT.

This chain joins TRBV7-7 and TRBJ2-3, with 7 bases that match TRBD2. Germline V gene data show CDR1 as SSHAT and CDR2 as FNYEAQ (reference sequence). The junction had 3 bases not matched to a gene; V was cut back by 8 bases and J by 1 base. This CDR3 contains 13 residues. For the CDR3, the DNA is TGTGCCAGCGCGGGGGAGGGCACAGATACGCAGTATTTT. It is translated as CASAGEGTDTQYF.